The present TCR beta chain was sequenced within a study of blood T cell repertoires in COVID-19. Study background: PBMCs, B-cell-depleted T cells, or T cells provided the cDNA or gDNA that made up the material.

In the original processing: It was from reference gene primer amplification that nucleated cell counts were estimated. The protocol was immunoSEQ multiplex PCR, while the TCRdb copy is restricted to in-frame clones and leaves out a portion. The V and J calls and clone size were taken over from that table, and D and trimming were inferred from the DNA. The sample has approximately 53,000 clones; 75% to 90% are singletons. Enrolled during active infection, Seattle patients were then followed longitudinally. V was shortened by 8 bases and J by 3 bases, with 10 bases between the two germline ends. CDR1 and CDR2 (germline): SNHLY, FYNNEI. The CDR3 contains 12 residues.

The source of this sequence is a woman older than 75 with COVID-19, enrolled during active disease. This sequence joins TRBV2 and TRBJ1-1; possibly TRBD1 for D (5 bases). The source material was peripheral blood. The CDR3 sequence is CASGRAHTEAFF. CDR3 coding DNA: TGTGCCAGCGGCAGGGCGCACACTGAAGCTTTCTTT.